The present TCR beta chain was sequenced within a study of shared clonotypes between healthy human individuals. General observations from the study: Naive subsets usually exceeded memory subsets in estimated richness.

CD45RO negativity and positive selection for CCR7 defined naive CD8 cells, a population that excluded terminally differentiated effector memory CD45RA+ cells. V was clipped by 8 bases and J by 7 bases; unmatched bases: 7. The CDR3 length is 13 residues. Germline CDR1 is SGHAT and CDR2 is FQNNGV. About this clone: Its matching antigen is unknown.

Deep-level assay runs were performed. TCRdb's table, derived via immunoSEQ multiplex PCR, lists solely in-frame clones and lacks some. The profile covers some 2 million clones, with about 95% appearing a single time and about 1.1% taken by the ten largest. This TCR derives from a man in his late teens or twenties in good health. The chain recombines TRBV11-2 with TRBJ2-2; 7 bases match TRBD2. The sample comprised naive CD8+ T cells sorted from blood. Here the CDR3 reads CASAGELGGELFF. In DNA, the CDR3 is TGTGCCAGCGCGGGGGAGCTCGGCGGGGAGCTGTTTTTT.